This note documents a single T cell receptor (beta chain) sequence. This entry comes from a study of blood T cell repertoires in COVID-19. The wider study: The United States, Italy and Spain provided the acute and convalescent COVID-19 samples. T cells, B-cell-depleted T cells, or PBMCs supplied cDNA or gDNA.

Per the original methods: Amplification with reference gene primers provided the estimates of nucleated cell counts. Profiling relied on immunoSEQ multiplex PCR, and the TCRdb table lists in-frame clones only, not all of them. The DNA gave D and trimming, while V, J and clone size come from that table. This repertoire shows around 28,000 clones, about 85% found once; its top ten account for about 25%. Sequenced material: peripheral blood. This receptor was identified in a human donor in a cohort sampled during active COVID-19.

CDR3 residues: CASSMGTTSNQPQHF. The CDR3, as DNA: TGTGCCAGTAGTATGGGGACAACTAGCAATCAGCCCCAGCATTTT. This chain links TRBV19 with TRBJ1-5; weak D call: TRBD1 (6 bases). The V end was cut by 3 bases, the J end by 0 bases, with 9 bases between. The CDR3 is 15 amino acids. Germline lookup yields CDR1 LNHDA and CDR2 SQIVND (reference sequence).